The T cell receptor (beta chain) described here comes from a study of monozygotic twins with cystic fibrosis. Study context: With roughly 16 PCR cycles, barcoded libraries came from roughly 3 micrograms of fragmented DNA.

About this clone: Its antigen is not identified.

Study-wide results and caveats: No link emerged between shared CDR3 counts and age, concordance or severity. Median Simpson clonality of 0.0095 suggested naive T cells predominated. Nucleotide-identical clonotype sharing was significantly higher within monozygotic CF twin pairs than between unrelated CF individuals.

Sequenced by immunoSEQ multiplex PCR; TCRdb stores in-frame clones only, minus some. The data hold 30,000 to 45,000 clones, with approximately 87% observed a single time. Sequencing input: blood. This clonotype was obtained from a girl aged 2 to 9 with cystic fibrosis.

The DNA of the CDR3 is TGCGCCAGCAGCCGATCCGGGGGGGTCTCCTACGAGCAGTACTTC. Protein sequence: CASSRSGGVSYEQYF. The chain links TRBV5-1 to TRBJ2-7; 8 bases align to TRBD2. Germline CDR1 reads SGHRS; CDR2 reads YFSETQ. The CDR3 consists of 15 residues. Trimming took 4 bases from V and 0 from J; bases not matched to a gene: 6.